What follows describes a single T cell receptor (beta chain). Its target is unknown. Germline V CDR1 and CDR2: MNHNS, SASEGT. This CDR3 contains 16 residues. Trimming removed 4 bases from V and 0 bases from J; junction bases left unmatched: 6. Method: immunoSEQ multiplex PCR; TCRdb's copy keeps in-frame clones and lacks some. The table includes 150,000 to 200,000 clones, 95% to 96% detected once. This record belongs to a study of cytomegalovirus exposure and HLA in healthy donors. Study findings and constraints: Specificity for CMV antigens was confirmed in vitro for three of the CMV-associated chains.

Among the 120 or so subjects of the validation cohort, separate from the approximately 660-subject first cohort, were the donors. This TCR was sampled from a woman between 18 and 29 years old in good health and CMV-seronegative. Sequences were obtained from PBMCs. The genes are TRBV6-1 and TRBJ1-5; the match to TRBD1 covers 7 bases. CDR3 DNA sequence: TGTGCCAGCAGTGGGAGGGCAGGGGGTAGCAATCAGCCCCAGCATTTT. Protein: CASSGRAGGSNQPQHF.